These T cell receptor beta chains were read from a single sample in a study of cytomegalovirus exposure and HLA in healthy donors. The method was immunoSEQ multiplex PCR; TCRdb's version includes in-frame clones alone and lacks a portion of them. Of about 140,000 clones listed, about 75% were seen once; the top ten hold approximately 4.2%. The sample was PBMCs. The receptors were gathered from a man aged 55-75 years in good health and CMV-seronegative. Each CDR3 is given with its conserved first and last residue. The order of the fields is D gene, J gene, clone size, V gene, CDR3 protein, CDR3 DNA. D genes are given only for firm matches. The size of a clone is reported for some rows only, either as once, few or many, or as a class for expanded clones.

TRBD1,TRBJ2-7,.,TRBV28,CASSFRAGTGLYEQYF,TGTGCCAGCAGTTTTAGGGCCGGGACAGGCCTGTACGAGCAGTACTTC
.,TRBJ2-7,.,TRBV11-2,CASSPTEDEQYF,TGTGCCAGCAGCCCAACTGAGGACGAGCAGTACTTC
TRBD2,TRBJ2-2,.,TRBV5-4,CASSSSGRGTGELFF,TGTGCCAGCAGTTCTAGCGGGAGAGGCACCGGGGAGCTGTTTTTT
.,TRBJ1-1,.,TRBV7-9,CASSHQGLRTEAFF,TGTGCCAGCAGTCATCAGGGGCTGCGGACTGAAGCTTTCTTT
.,TRBJ1-1,.,TRBV10-3,CAINRPGGLNTEAFF,TGTGCCATCAACCGCCCCGGGGGGTTGAACACTGAAGCTTTCTTT
TRBD2,TRBJ2-2,few,TRBV30,CAWSLVAGNTGELFF,TGTGCCTGGAGTTTGGTAGCGGGGAACACCGGGGAGCTGTTTTTT
TRBD1,TRBJ2-5,.,TRBV9,CASSVGRKQGMETQYF,TGTGCCAGCAGCGTCGGTCGAAAACAGGGGATGGAGACCCAGTACTTC
TRBD1,TRBJ2-7,.,TRBV11-2,CASSLETGQGYEQYF,TGTGCCAGCAGCTTAGAAACGGGACAGGGGTACGAGCAGTACTTC
.,TRBJ1-1,.,TRBV7-3,CASSLKVGDTEAFF,TGTGCCAGCAGCTTAAAGGTCGGGGACACTGAAGCTTTCTTT
.,TRBJ2-1,.,TRBV18,CASSPETGSYNEQFF,TGTGCCAGCTCACCAGAGACGGGCTCCTACAATGAGCAGTTCTTC
TRBD2,TRBJ2-3,few,TRBV9,CASSFGLAGVTDTQYF,TGTGCCAGCAGCTTTGGACTAGCGGGAGTCACAGATACGCAGTATTTT
.,TRBJ1-5,.,TRBV30,CAWSVEATGNQPQHF,TGTGCCTGGAGTGTAGAGGCTACGGGCAATCAGCCCCAGCATTTT
.,TRBJ1-1,few,TRBV7-2,CASSPAGWGGEAFF,TGTGCCTCCTCTCCCGCTGGTTGGGGCGGTGAAGCTTTCTTT
.,TRBJ2-7,.,TRBV27,CASSRAVYSYEQYF,TGTGCCAGCAGTCGAGCGGTCTACTCCTACGAGCAGTACTTC
.,TRBJ1-1,.,TRBV19,CASSRAEGTEAFF,TGTGCCAGTAGTAGGGCCGAGGGCACTGAAGCTTTCTTT
TRBD2,TRBJ2-4,.,TRBV6-1,CASSESLAGGAKNIQYF,TGTGCCAGCAGTGAAAGCCTAGCGGGAGGTGCCAAAAACATTCAGTACTTC
TRBD2,TRBJ2-1,.,TRBV6-4,CASSDLAGVSYNEQFF,TGTGCCAGCAGTGACCTAGCGGGTGTGTCCTACAATGAGCAGTTCTTC
TRBD1,TRBJ1-2,.,TRBV5-1,CASSLDRGHYGYTF,TGCGCCAGCAGCTTGGACAGGGGGCACTATGGCTACACCTTC
.,TRBJ1-1,.,TRBV29-1,CSVVPGAGRAFF,TGCAGCGTGGTACCTGGGGCTGGTCGGGCTTTCTTT
.,TRBJ2-7,.,TRBV5-4,CASSLPGDEQYF,TGTGCCAGCAGCTTGCCGGGGGACGAGCAGTACTTC
.,TRBJ1-2,.,TRBV5-6,CASSREGRPAGYTF,TGTGCCAGCAGCCGGGAGGGACGCCCGGCGGGCTACACCTTC
TRBD1,TRBJ1-4,.,TRBV2,CASSGTGGEKLFF,TGTGCCAGCAGCGGGACAGGTGGCGAAAAACTGTTTTTT
.,TRBJ1-2,.,TRBV6-5,CASSIRGEGGYTF,TGTGCCAGCAGCATCCGGGGGGAGGGTGGCTACACCTTC
.,TRBJ1-5,.,TRBV21-1,CASSKRFCTGGQPQHF,TGTGCCAGCTCCAAACGGTTTTGTACAGGGGGCCAGCCCCAGCATTTT
.,TRBJ2-2,.,TRBV27,CASSRGTGELFF,TGTGCCAGCAGCCGAGGGACCGGGGAGCTGTTTTTT
.,TRBJ1-1,.,TRBV5-6,CASSLGEATEAFF,TGTGCCAGCAGCTTAGGGGAGGCCACTGAAGCTTTCTTT